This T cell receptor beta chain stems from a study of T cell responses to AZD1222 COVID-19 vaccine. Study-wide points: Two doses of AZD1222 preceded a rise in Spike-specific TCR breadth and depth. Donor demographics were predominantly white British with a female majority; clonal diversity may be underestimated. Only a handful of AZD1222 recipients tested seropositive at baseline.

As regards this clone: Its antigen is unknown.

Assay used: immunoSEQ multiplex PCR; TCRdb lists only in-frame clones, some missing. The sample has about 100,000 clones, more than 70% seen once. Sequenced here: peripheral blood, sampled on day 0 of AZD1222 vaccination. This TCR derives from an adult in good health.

This CDR3 is CASSLADRGSYNSPLHF. CDR3 in DNA: TGTGCCAGCAGTTTGGCGGACAGGGGGAGTTATAATTCACCCCTCCACTTT. V is TRBV28 and J is TRBJ1-6; TRBD1 agrees at 10 bases. The CDR3 is 17 residues long. After removal of 3 bases from V and 4 bases from J, the junction contained 6 bases not matched to a gene. The germline CDR1 and CDR2 sequences are MDHEN and SYDVKM.